The following is a T cell receptor beta chain sequence with its context. Its antigen is not known. This entry belongs to a study of identifying expanded T cells in peripheral blood. Study-level results: Clone count variance between approximately two-week samples rose with total template count.

The CDR3 extends over 15 amino acids. V was clipped by 4 bases and J by 2 bases, with 15 bases between them. CDR1 ENHRY and CDR2 SYGVKD come from the germline V gene. Profiling relied on immunoSEQ multiplex PCR, and the TCRdb table lists in-frame clones only, not all of them. The sample holds about 85,000 clones, 88% seen once. The source of this sequence is a person aged 18 to 70 in good health. The source material was blood. V is TRBV10-3 and J is TRBJ2-7; TRBD1 might be the D (6 bases). The CDR3 spells CAISVSGDFTYEQYF. CDR3 sequence (DNA): TGTGCCATCAGTGTCTCAGGGGATTTTACCTACGAGCAGTACTTC.